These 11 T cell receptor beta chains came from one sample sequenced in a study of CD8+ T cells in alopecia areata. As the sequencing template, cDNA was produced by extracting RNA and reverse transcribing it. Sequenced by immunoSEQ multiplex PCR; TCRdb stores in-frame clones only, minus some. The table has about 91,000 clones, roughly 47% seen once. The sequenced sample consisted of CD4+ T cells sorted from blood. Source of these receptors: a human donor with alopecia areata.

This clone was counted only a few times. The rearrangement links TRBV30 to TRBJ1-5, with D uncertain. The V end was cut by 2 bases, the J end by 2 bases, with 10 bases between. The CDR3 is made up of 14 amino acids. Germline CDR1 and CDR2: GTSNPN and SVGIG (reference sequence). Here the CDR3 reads CAWSRTDRNQPQHF. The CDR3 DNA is TGTGCCTGGAGTCGAACAGATCGCAATCAGCCCCAGCATTTT.

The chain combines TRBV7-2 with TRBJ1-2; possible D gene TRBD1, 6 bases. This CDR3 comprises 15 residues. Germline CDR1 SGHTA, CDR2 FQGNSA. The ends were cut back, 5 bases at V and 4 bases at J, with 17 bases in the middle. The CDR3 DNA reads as TGTGCCAGCAGCCAAAACGGAGGCAGGGGCTATGGCTACACCTTC. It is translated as CASSQNGGRGYGYTF. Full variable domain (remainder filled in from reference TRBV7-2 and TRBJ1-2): GAGVSQSPSNKVTEKGKDVELRCDPISGHTALYWYRQSLGQGLEFLIYFQGNSAPDKSGLPSDRFSAERTGGSVSTLTIQRTQQEDSAVYLCASSQNGGRGYGYTFGSGTRLTVV.

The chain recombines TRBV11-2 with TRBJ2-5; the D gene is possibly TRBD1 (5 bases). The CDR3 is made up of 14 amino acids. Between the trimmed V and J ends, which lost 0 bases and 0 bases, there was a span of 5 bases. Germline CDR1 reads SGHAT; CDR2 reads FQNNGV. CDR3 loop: CASSLEQDQETQYF. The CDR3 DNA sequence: TGTGCCAGCAGCTTAGAACAGGACCAAGAGACCCAGTACTTC.

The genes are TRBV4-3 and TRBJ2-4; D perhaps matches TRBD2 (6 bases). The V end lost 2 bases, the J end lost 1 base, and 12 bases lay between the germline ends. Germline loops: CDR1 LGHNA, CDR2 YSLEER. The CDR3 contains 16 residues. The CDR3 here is CASSQSWGRAKNIQYF. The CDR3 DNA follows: TGCGCCAGCAGCCAATCTTGGGGGAGGGCCAAAAACATTCAGTACTTC.

CDR3 region: CAWSKSSNQPQHF. CDR3 bases: TGTGCCTGGAGTAAATCCAGCAATCAGCCCCAGCATTTT. The rearrangement joins TRBV30 to TRBJ1-5; no definite D call. Trimming removed 2 bases at V and 1 base at J, with 6 bases between. Germline V gives CDR1 GTSNPN, CDR2 SVGIG (reference sequence). This CDR3 has 13 amino acids.

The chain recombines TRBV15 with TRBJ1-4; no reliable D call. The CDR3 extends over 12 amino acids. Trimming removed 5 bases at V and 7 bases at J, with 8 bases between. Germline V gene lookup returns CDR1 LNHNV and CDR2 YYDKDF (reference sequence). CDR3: CATSLESEKLFF. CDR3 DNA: TGTGCCACCAGCCTGGAGTCTGAAAAACTGTTTTTT.

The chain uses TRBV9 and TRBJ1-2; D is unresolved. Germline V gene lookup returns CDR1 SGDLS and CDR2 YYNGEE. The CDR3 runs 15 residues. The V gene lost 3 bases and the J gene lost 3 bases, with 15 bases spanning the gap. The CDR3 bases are TGTGCCAGCAGCGCCCGAGACCTTCAGTACTATGGCTACACCTTC. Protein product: CASSARDLQYYGYTF.

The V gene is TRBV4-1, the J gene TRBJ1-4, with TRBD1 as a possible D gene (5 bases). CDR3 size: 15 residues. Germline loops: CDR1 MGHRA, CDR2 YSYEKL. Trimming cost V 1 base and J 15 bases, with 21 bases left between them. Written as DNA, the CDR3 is TGCGCCAGCAGCCAAGTCGGGACTGGCTTCGGGAAGTTGTTTTTT. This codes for CASSQVGTGFGKLFF.

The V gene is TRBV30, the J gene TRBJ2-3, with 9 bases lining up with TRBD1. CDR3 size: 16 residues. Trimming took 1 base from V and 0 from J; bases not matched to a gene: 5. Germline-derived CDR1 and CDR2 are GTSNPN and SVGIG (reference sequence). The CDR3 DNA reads TGTGCCTGGAGTGGACGGACAGGGGTGAGCACAGATACGCAGTATTTT. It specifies CAWSGRTGVSTDTQYF. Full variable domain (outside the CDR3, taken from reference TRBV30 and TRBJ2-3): SQTIHQWPATLVQPVGSPLSLECTVEGTSNPNLYWYRQAAGRGLQLLFYSVGIGQISSEVPQNLSASRPQDRQFILSSKKLLLSDSGFYLCAWSGRTGVSTDTQYFGPGTRLTVL.

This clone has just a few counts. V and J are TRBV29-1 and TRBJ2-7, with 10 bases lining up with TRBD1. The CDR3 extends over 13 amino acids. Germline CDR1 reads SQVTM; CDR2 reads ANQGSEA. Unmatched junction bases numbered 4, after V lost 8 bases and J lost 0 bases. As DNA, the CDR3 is TGCAGCTCAGGACAGGGGGGCTCCTACGAGCAGTACTTC. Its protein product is CSSGQGGSYEQYF.

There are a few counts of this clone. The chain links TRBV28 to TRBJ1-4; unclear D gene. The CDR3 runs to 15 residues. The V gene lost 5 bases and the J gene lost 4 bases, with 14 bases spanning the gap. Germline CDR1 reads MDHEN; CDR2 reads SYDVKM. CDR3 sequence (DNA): TGTGCCAGCAGTCTTTTCGGGAGACTTAATGAAAAACTGTTTTTT. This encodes CASSLFGRLNEKLFF.